These T cell receptor beta chains were read from a single sample in a study of shared clonotypes between healthy human individuals. The repertoire was sequenced with immunoSEQ multiplex PCR; TCRdb's copy has only in-frame clones and lacks some. The table lists over 850,000 clones, about four fifths of them singletons. Sequencing was carried out using memory CD4+ T cells from PBMCs. These receptors originate from a man younger than 35 in good health. Some clones in this sample may be carry-over from other donors' samples. The CDR3 runs from the conserved cysteine through the conserved F or W. The order of the fields is J gene, clone size, D gene, V gene, CDR3 DNA, CDR3 protein. D genes are given only for firm matches. Some rows mark clone size as missing; the rest say once, few, many or name a class of expanded clone.

TRBJ2-5	.	TRBD2	TRBV5-1	TGCGCCAGCAGCTTCGGACTAGCGGGAGTCGGAGAGACCCAGTACTTC	CASSFGLAGVGETQYF
TRBJ2-7	.	.	TRBV7-2	TGTGCCAGCAGCTTAGAACTACCCTACGAGCAGTACTTC	CASSLELPYEQYF
TRBJ2-2	.	.	TRBV28	TGTGCCACCCATCTGTCCGGGGAGCTGTTTTTT	CATHLSGELFF
TRBJ2-5	.	.	TRBV7-9	TGTGCCAGCAGCTTAGCTGGGACACAGCAAGAGACCCAGTACTTC	CASSLAGTQQETQYF
TRBJ1-2	.	.	TRBV7-9	TGTGCCAGCAGCACACGGACAGAAGAGAACTATGGCTACACCTTC	CASSTRTEENYGYTF
TRBJ2-7	.	TRBD2	TRBV5-1	TGCGCCAGCAGCTCGGGACTAGCGGGAGAGGGCTCCTACGAGCAGTACTTC	CASSSGLAGEGSYEQYF
TRBJ2-3	.	TRBD1	TRBV2	TGTGCCAGCAGTGGGGACAGGGGGGATACGCAGTATTTT	CASSGDRGDTQYF
TRBJ1-5	few	.	TRBV2	TGTGCCAGCAGTGAACTAGGGTCAGGGGACCCAGCCAATCAGCCCCAGCATTTT	CASSELGSGDPANQPQHF
TRBJ2-2	few	.	TRBV27	TGTGCCAGCATATCGGGGTGGGGCGGAAACCCCGGGGAGCTGTTTTTT	CASISGWGGNPGELFF
TRBJ2-1	.	TRBD1	TRBV6-1	TGTGCCAGCAGTGATCAAGGGACAGGGGGAGAGGGTGAGCAGTTCTTC	CASSDQGTGGEGEQFF
TRBJ2-7	many	TRBD1	TRBV30	TGTGCCAATGGACCCGGGACAGGGGGTTACGAGCAGTACTTC	CANGPGTGGYEQYF
TRBJ2-5	.	TRBD2	TRBV7-2	TGTGCCAGCAGCCTAGCGGGAACGGGGCGAAGAGAGACCCAGTACTTC	CASSLAGTGRRETQYF
TRBJ1-4	.	.	TRBV19	TGTGCCAGTAGTTACCGGGCGGGCGAAAAACTGTTTTTT	CASSYRAGEKLFF
TRBJ2-7	once	.	TRBV2	TGTGCCAGCAGTGGACTGTACTCCTACGAGCAGTACTTC	CASSGLYSYEQYF
TRBJ1-1	.	.	TRBV11-2	TGTGCCAGCAGCTTATCCTTTGTCTCTGAAGCTTTCTTT	CASSLSFVSEAFF
TRBJ2-7	.	TRBD2	TRBV7-6	TGTGCCAGCAGCCCCCCCCCGGGACTAGCTACGGGGGAGCAGTACTTC	CASSPPPGLATGEQYF
TRBJ2-5	.	TRBD1	TRBV9	TGTGCCAGCAGCACACAGGGGTTGGGGGAGACCCAGTACTTC	CASSTQGLGETQYF
TRBJ1-2	.	.	TRBV29-1	TGCAGCGTCGGGGGGGGCTATGGCTACACCTTC	CSVGGGYGYTF
TRBJ1-2	.	.	TRBV28	TGTGCCAGCAATACAAGGGCCAGTCGCTATGGCTACACCTTC	CASNTRASRYGYTF
TRBJ2-7	once	TRBD2	TRBV11-2	TGTGCCAGCAGCTTAGCCCGGGGGAGCGGGGCCTACTACGAGCAGTACTTC	CASSLARGSGAYYEQYF